The 5 T cell receptor beta chains below were found in one sample sequenced in a study of blood T cell repertoires in COVID-19. Sequenced by immunoSEQ multiplex PCR; TCRdb stores in-frame clones only, minus some. The repertoire holds approximately 200,000 clones, with 75% to 85% as singletons. Sequences were obtained from peripheral blood. These receptors all stem from a woman in her fifties or sixties with acute or convalescent COVID-19.

The chain has TRBV11-2 and TRBJ2-5, with 8 bases lining up with TRBD1. V was pared by 2 bases and J by 5 bases, with 4 bases of the junction left unmatched. There are 14 residues in the CDR3. CDR1 and CDR2 from the germline V gene are SGHAT and FQNNGV. The CDR3 DNA reads as TGTGCCAGCAGCTTACGGACAGGGCGGGAGACCCAGTACTTC. Its protein is CASSLRTGRETQYF.

The chain has TRBV7-2 and TRBJ2-3; 11 positions agree with TRBD2. Germline CDR1 SGHTA, CDR2 FQGNSA. The V and J ends lost 2 bases and 6 bases, in that order; junction bases with no gene match: 10. This CDR3 spans 17 amino acids. CDR3 residues: CASSLSAPSSGGDTQYF. The CDR3 bases are TGTGCCAGCAGCTTAAGTGCCCCGTCTAGCGGGGGGGATACGCAGTATTTT.

V usage is TRBV18 and J usage is TRBJ1-2; 11 positions match TRBD1. Per the germline V gene, CDR1 is KGHSH and CDR2 is LQKENI. This CDR3 has 16 amino acids. V was clipped by 5 bases and J by 4 bases; unmatched bases: 9. The CDR3 region has the DNA TGTGCCAGCTCAACAACCGGGACAGGGGGTGGCTATGGCTACACCTTC. Translation gives CASSTTGTGGGYGYTF.

Concerning this clone: The same CDR3 also results from other DNA sequences found in this sample. V gene TRBV5-1 combines with J gene TRBJ2-3; tentatively, D is TRBD2 (5 bases). The CDR3 contains 14 residues. Germline V CDR1 and CDR2: SGHRS, YFSETQ. Trimming removed 5 bases at V and 1 base at J, with 11 bases between. DNA for the CDR3: TGCGCCAGCAGGACAAGCGGAGGCACAGATACGCAGTATTTT. Protein sequence: CASRTSGGTDTQYF.

This clone has a handful of counts. The chain is built from TRBV7-2 and TRBJ1-5; TRBD1 might be the D (5 bases). The CDR3 contains 15 residues. Trimming shortened V by 1 base and J by 6 bases, and 13 bases separated the two germline ends. Looked up from germline, CDR1 is SGHTA and CDR2 is FQGNSA. CDR3: CASSLVSWGGQPQHF. In nucleotides, the CDR3 is TGTGCCAGCAGCTTAGTTTCGTGGGGGGGTCAGCCCCAGCATTTT.